The rows below give T cell receptor beta chains drawn from one sample of a study of cytomegalovirus exposure and HLA in healthy donors. The data were produced by immunoSEQ multiplex PCR, yet TCRdb's version contains in-frame clones alone and is incomplete. Of 150,000 to 200,000 clones listed, around three quarters are singletons. Material for sequencing was PBMCs. Source of these receptors: a woman aged 50 to 65 in good health and CMV-seronegative. The CDR3 runs from the conserved cysteine through the conserved F or W. The D gene is left open where the match is weak. Clone size is given for some rows only: seen once, a few or many times, or a class if the clone is expanded.

J | V | size | D | CDR3 | DNA
TRBJ2-1 | TRBV12-1 | . | . | CASPGTSGNNEQFF | TGTGCCAGCCCCGGGACTAGCGGAAACAATGAGCAGTTCTTC
TRBJ1-4 | TRBV7-6 | once | . | CASSLVDSKEKLFF | TGTGCCAGCAGCTTAGTGGACAGCAAGGAAAAACTGTTTTTT
TRBJ1-1 | TRBV29-1 | . | . | CSVLRGTGNTEAFF | TGCAGCGTCCTGAGGGGGACGGGAAACACTGAAGCTTTCTTT
TRBJ2-6 | TRBV5-5 | . | . | CASSLVQSGANVLTF | TGTGCCAGCAGCTTGGTTCAGTCTGGGGCCAACGTCCTGACTTTC
TRBJ2-7 | TRBV7-8 | . | TRBD1 | CASSLSATGGTYEQYF | TGTGCCAGCAGCTTAAGTGCGACAGGGGGGACCTACGAGCAGTACTTC
TRBJ2-5 | TRBV7-9 | . | TRBD2 | CASSSTSGRVWGETQYF | TGTGCCAGCAGCTCGACTAGCGGGAGGGTTTGGGGAGAGACCCAGTACTTC
TRBJ1-1 | TRBV18 | . | TRBD1 | CASSPTGLNTEAFF | TGTGCCAGCTCACCGACAGGGTTGAACACTGAAGCTTTCTTT
TRBJ2-2 | TRBV4-2 | . | TRBD1 | CASSQATGVGTGELFF | TGTGCCAGCAGCCAGGCTACAGGGGTTGGCACCGGGGAGCTGTTTTTT
TRBJ1-6 | TRBV4-2 | . | TRBD1 | CASREDRVSPLHF | TGTGCCAGCAGAGAGGACAGGGTTTCACCCCTCCACTTT
TRBJ1-5 | TRBV9 | . | . | CASSVGGSGNQPQHF | TGTGCCAGCAGCGTAGGGGGCTCAGGCAATCAGCCCCAGCATTTT
TRBJ1-1 | TRBV27 | . | TRBD1 | CASSLEQGITEAFF | TGTGCCAGCAGTTTGGAACAGGGGATCACTGAAGCTTTCTTT
TRBJ1-1 | TRBV9 | . | . | CASSPRPSVENTEAFF | TGTGCCAGCAGCCCGAGGCCATCGGTGGAGAACACTGAAGCTTTCTTT
TRBJ1-2 | TRBV28 | few | . | CASRGTNYGYTF | TGTGCCAGCAGGGGCACTAACTATGGCTACACCTTC
TRBJ1-2 | TRBV5-4 | . | TRBD1 | CASSRDRVDYGYTF | TGTGCCAGCAGCCGGGACAGGGTGGACTATGGCTACACCTTC
TRBJ2-7 | TRBV4-3 | . | . | CASSQDLPGAGTLYEQYF | TGCGCCAGCAGCCAAGATTTACCAGGGGCAGGGACCCTCTACGAGCAGTACTTC
TRBJ2-2 | TRBV6-5 | . | . | CASRHPRELFF | TGTGCCAGCAGGCATCCCCGGGAGCTGTTTTTT
TRBJ2-4 | TRBV9 | . | TRBD1 | CASSVGGTELDIQYF | TGTGCCAGCAGCGTAGGAGGGACAGAGTTGGACATTCAGTACTTC
TRBJ1-5 | TRBV2 | . | TRBD1 | CASSDPRGRNQPQHF | TGTGCCAGCAGTGATCCCAGGGGGCGGAACCAGCCCCAGCATTTT
TRBJ2-5 | TRBV2 | . | TRBD1 | CAGGRGKGTQYF | TGTGCCGGAGGCAGGGGGAAGGGGACCCAGTACTTC
TRBJ2-7 | TRBV28 | . | TRBD1 | CASIKRTGGEQYF | TGTGCCAGCATCAAAAGGACAGGGGGCGAGCAGTACTTC
TRBJ1-2 | TRBV29-1 | few | . | CSALGRGNYGYTF | TGCAGCGCCCTCGGCAGGGGTAACTATGGCTACACCTTC
TRBJ1-1 | TRBV6-6 | . | TRBD1 | CASTGQGLNTEAFF | TGTGCCAGCACCGGACAGGGCCTGAACACTGAAGCTTTCTTT
TRBJ2-7 | TRBV28 | . | TRBD1 | CASSDIGQGAYEQYF | TGTGCCAGCAGTGACATCGGGCAGGGGGCCTACGAGCAGTACTTC
TRBJ2-1 | TRBV14 | . | . | CASSLQARGLYNEQFF | TGTGCCAGCAGCCTCCAGGCCAGGGGATTATACAATGAGCAGTTCTTC
TRBJ2-7 | TRBV2 | . | . | CASRQVYEQYF | TGTGCCAGCCGACAAGTCTACGAGCAGTACTTC
TRBJ2-3 | TRBV29-1 | . | TRBD1 | CSVGQGTDTQYF | TGCAGCGTTGGACAGGGGACAGATACGCAGTATTTT
TRBJ1-4 | TRBV5-1 | . | . | CASSWSGNEKLFF | TGCGCCAGCAGCTGGTCCGGGAATGAAAAACTGTTTTTT
TRBJ2-6 | TRBV2 | . | . | CASKGESGANVLTF | TGTGCCAGCAAAGGAGAATCCGGGGCCAACGTCCTGACTTTC
TRBJ2-1 | TRBV19 | . | . | CASSMGLNNEQFF | TGTGCCAGTAGTATGGGGCTGAACAATGAGCAGTTCTTC
TRBJ2-1 | TRBV6-4 | . | TRBD1 | CASSDAAGGYNEQFF | TGTGCCAGCAGTGACGCTGCAGGGGGCTACAATGAGCAGTTCTTC
TRBJ1-5 | TRBV7-9 | . | TRBD1 | CASSLAGGSGQPQHF | TGTGCCAGCAGCTTAGCAGGGGGCTCGGGTCAGCCCCAGCATTTT
TRBJ1-4 | TRBV19 | . | . | CASTPRGTTNEKLFF | TGTGCCAGTACCCCGAGGGGGACGACTAATGAAAAACTGTTTTTT
TRBJ2-3 | TRBV6-1 | . | . | CASSEVYTDTQYF | TGTGCCAGCAGTGAAGTCTACACAGATACGCAGTATTTT
TRBJ2-7 | TRBV5-1 | . | . | CASSLIGGSYEQYF | TGCGCCAGCAGCTTGATCGGGGGCTCCTACGAGCAGTACTTC
TRBJ2-1 | TRBV5-4 | few | TRBD1 | CASSWTGGNEQFF | TGTGCCAGCAGCTGGACAGGGGGCAATGAGCAGTTCTTC